Listed here are 22 T cell receptor beta chains from one sample, sequenced in a study of OX40 agonist ivuxolimab in advanced cancers. Measured with immunoSEQ multiplex PCR; TCRdb has only the in-frame clones, and not every one. The sample shows tens of thousands of clones, around 90% of them seen only once. The sequences come from CD4+ or CD8+ T cells sorted from blood, collected in a trial of the OX40 agonist ivuxolimab. The receptors were gathered from an adult with an advanced solid tumor such as melanoma, head and neck, liver or kidney cancer.

The chain joins TRBV11-2 to TRBJ2-7; TRBD1 or TRBD2 may be the D gene (6 bases each). The germline V and J ends were trimmed by 5 bases and 4 bases, with 18 bases remaining between them. This CDR3 spans 15 amino acids. CDR1 SGHAT and CDR2 FQNNGV come from the germline V gene. The CDR3 sequence is CASSTGADLIYEQYF. For the CDR3, the DNA is TGTGCCAGCAGCACGGGGGCAGACCTAATTTACGAGCAGTACTTC.

The CDR3 DNA is TGTGCCAGTAGTGAGGTTGGCCCTGGAAACACCATATATTTT. Residues: CASSEVGPGNTIYF. The chain carries TRBV19 and TRBJ1-3, with D hard to call. The CDR3 consists of 14 residues. Germline V gene data show CDR1 as LNHDA and CDR2 as SQIVND (reference sequence). Trimming removed 5 bases at V and 2 bases at J, with 10 bases between. Full variable domain (rest looked up from reference TRBV19 and TRBJ1-3): DGGITQSPKYLFRKEGQNVTLSCEQNLNHDAMYWYRQDPGQGLRLIYYSQIVNDFQKGDIAEGYSVSREKKESFPLTVTSAQKNPTAFYLCASSEVGPGNTIYFGEGSWLTVV.

This chain links TRBV19 with TRBJ2-1; no firm D call. Germline CDR1 reads LNHDA; CDR2 reads SQIVND (reference sequence). V was cut by 2 bases and J by 5 bases, with 10 bases left in between. This CDR3 contains 14 residues. The CDR3 spells CASSIPLRHNEQFF. For the CDR3, the DNA is TGTGCCAGTAGTATACCCCTCCGGCACAATGAGCAGTTCTTC.

This chain connects TRBV21-1 to TRBJ1-2. TRBV21-1 is recorded as a pseudogene. This CDR3 has 20 amino acids. CDR3 nucleotides: TGTGCCAGCAGCAAAGACGTTGGAGGGGGACCCCAAACATCTAACTATGGCTACACCTTC. As protein: CASSKDVGGGPQTSNYGYTF.

The V and J genes are TRBV18 and TRBJ2-4, with a weak D call TRBD1 (6 bases). Germline V gene sequence: CDR1 KGHSH, CDR2 LQKENI. V lost 5 bases, J lost 0 bases, and 11 bases lay in between. This CDR3 has 15 amino acids. The CDR3 bases are TGTGCCAGCTCATCCAACAGGGAAGCCAAAAACATTCAGTACTTC. It translates to CASSSNREAKNIQYF.

The chain couples TRBV27 to TRBJ2-5, with D tentatively TRBD1 (5 bases). Germline-derived CDR1 and CDR2 are MNHEY and SMNVEV (reference sequence). The CDR3 is 13 amino acids. V dropped 6 bases and J dropped 5 bases, with 13 bases sitting between them. The CDR3 nucleotides read TGTGCCAGCAGACAACCAGGGTGGGAGACCCAGTACTTC. It translates to CASRQPGWETQYF.

The chain carries TRBV6-1 and TRBJ2-3; D gene ambiguous. The germline gives CDR1 MNHNS, CDR2 SASEGT. The CDR3 totals 15 residues. The V gene lost 5 bases and the J gene lost 1 base, with 13 bases spanning the gap. CDR3 bases: TGTGCCAGCAGTAGTGGGGTGGTGGGCACAGATACGCAGTATTTT. Amino acids: CASSSGVVGTDTQYF.

The chain couples TRBV6-5 to TRBJ1-5; 8 bases are shared with TRBD1. Germline V gene lookup returns CDR1 MNHEY and CDR2 SVGAGI. This CDR3 spans 15 amino acids. V lost 10 bases and J lost 3; bases outside the gene matches: 11. This CDR3 is CATGKQGGSNQPQHF. CDR3 nucleotides: TGTGCCACCGGTAAACAGGGGGGATCCAATCAGCCCCAGCATTTT.

The rearrangement joins TRBV7-9 to TRBJ1-4; D possibly corresponds to TRBD1 (6 bases). The germline V gene encodes CDR1 SEHNR and CDR2 FQNEAQ (reference sequence). With 4 bases removed from V and 3 bases from J, the gap between germline ends came to 15 bases. This CDR3 is 16 amino acids long. The chain's CDR3 is CASSSAWGAANEKLFF. In nucleotides, the CDR3 is TGTGCCAGCAGCTCAGCGTGGGGGGCGGCTAATGAAAAACTGTTTTTT. The variable domain in full, with the rest retrieved from reference TRBV7-9 and TRBJ1-4, is DTGVSQNPRHKITKRGQNVTFRCDPISEHNRLYWYRQTLGQGPEFLTYFQNEAQLEKSRLLSDRFSAERPKGSFSTLEIQRTEQGDSAMYLCASSSAWGAANEKLFFGSGTQLSVL.

This clone was observed once. The chain couples TRBV9 to TRBJ2-1, with TRBD2 as a possible D gene (5 bases). The CDR3 covers 15 residues. V shed 0 bases and J shed 4 bases, with 11 bases lying between them. Germline loops: CDR1 SGDLS, CDR2 YYNGEE. The CDR3 DNA sequence: TGTGCCAGCAGCGTAGCGGAGGCAGTTTACAATGAGCAGTTCTTC. Amino acid sequence: CASSVAEAVYNEQFF.

The rearrangement uses TRBV7-8 and TRBJ2-3, with TRBD2 identical over 9 bases. Germline loops: CDR1 SGHVS, CDR2 FQNEAQ. The CDR3 has 16 amino acids. With 7 bases clipped from V and 7 bases from J, the junction kept 15 bases outside the gene matches. The CDR3 nucleotides are TGTGCCAGCATTTTTTCGGGCGGGGGGGACAAATATACGCAGTATTTT. Amino acid sequence: CASIFSGGGDKYTQYF.

The chain uses TRBV11-2 and TRBJ2-2; 9 bases are shared with TRBD1. The germline gives CDR1 SGHAT, CDR2 FQNNGV. This CDR3 has 16 amino acids. J was trimmed by 6 bases and V by 4 bases; bases with no gene match: 9. The CDR3 region has the DNA TGTGCCAGCAGCTCCCGGGACAGGGTTGTGCCCGGGGAGCTGTTTTTT. It yields the protein CASSSRDRVVPGELFF. Together with reference TRBV11-2 and TRBJ2-2, the CDR3 gives the full variable domain: EAGVAQSPRYKIIEKRQSVAFWCNPISGHATLYWYQQILGQGPKLLIQFQNNGVVDDSQLPKDRFSAERLKGVDSTLKIQPAKLEDSAVYLCASSSRDRVVPGELFFGEGSRLTVL.

The gene calls are TRBV5-1 and TRBJ2-6, with D maybe TRBD1 (6 bases). Trimming pared 7 bases from V and 0 bases from J, leaving 11 bases between. The germline V gene has CDR1 SGHRS and CDR2 YFSETQ. The CDR3 extends over 15 amino acids. The CDR3 reads CASQQGNSGANVLTF. The CDR3 coding sequence is TGCGCCAGCCAACAGGGTAACTCTGGGGCCAACGTCCTGACTTTC. Combining the CDR3 with reference TRBV5-1 and TRBJ2-6 gives the whole variable domain KAGVTQTPRYLIKTRGQQVTLSCSPISGHRSVSWYQQTPGQGLQFLFEYFSETQRNKGNFPGRFSGRQFSNSRSEMNVSTLELGDSALYLCASQQGNSGANVLTFGAGSRLTVL.

The chain has TRBV10-1 and TRBJ2-7; D not resolved. V lost 10 bases to trimming and J lost 6 bases, with 19 bases between them. CDR3 length: 13 amino acids. In germline, CDR1 is WNHNN, CDR2 SYGVQD (reference sequence). Here the CDR3 DNA reads TGCGCCACCAAAAGGACCCGATCGGGCGAGCAGTACTTC. This sequence encodes CATKRTRSGEQYF.

CDR3 region: CASSSVPGTYEQYF. The DNA of the CDR3 is TGCGCCAGCAGCTCCGTTCCGGGAACCTACGAGCAGTACTTC. This sequence joins TRBV5-1 and TRBJ2-7; a possible D gene is TRBD2 (5 bases). The CDR3 covers 14 residues. The germline gives CDR1 SGHRS, CDR2 YFSETQ. V was cut by 3 bases and J by 2 bases, with 12 bases left in between.

V gene TRBV5-1 combines with J gene TRBJ2-5, with TRBD1 matching over 11 bases. With 0 bases clipped from V and 5 bases from J, the junction kept 0 bases outside the gene matches. This CDR3 comprises 14 residues. The germline CDR1 and CDR2 sequences are SGHRS and YFSETQ. The CDR3 nucleotides read TGCGCCAGCAGCTTGGGGGACAGGGGGGAGACCCAGTACTTC. Translated, it gives CASSLGDRGETQYF. Variable domain in full (rest from reference TRBV5-1 and TRBJ2-5): KAGVTQTPRYLIKTRGQQVTLSCSPISGHRSVSWYQQTPGQGLQFLFEYFSETQRNKGNFPGRFSGRQFSNSRSEMNVSTLELGDSALYLCASSLGDRGETQYFGPGTRLLVL.

CDR3 nucleotides: TGTGCCAGCAGCTTCCAGCGGGGGGGCACAGATACGCAGTATTTT. Translation gives CASSFQRGGTDTQYF. The chain is built from TRBV5-4 and TRBJ2-3; 9 bases align to TRBD2. V was pared by 2 bases and J by 1 base, with 2 bases of the junction left unmatched. Germline loops: CDR1 SGHNT, CDR2 YYREEE (reference sequence). The CDR3 sequence is 15 residues long.

The chain couples TRBV2 to TRBJ1-1, with 10 bases aligning to TRBD1. The germline V gene encodes CDR1 SNHLY and CDR2 FYNNEI. V gave up 4 bases and J gave up 10 bases; unmatched junction bases: 9. CDR3 length: 14 residues. This CDR3 is CASSGTGGVVSAFF. CDR3 DNA sequence: TGTGCCAGCAGTGGGACAGGGGGTGTTGTTTCAGCTTTCTTT.

This clone was seen only once. The V call is TRBV19, the J call TRBJ2-3; 10 bases are shared with TRBD1. There are 16 residues in the CDR3. Trimming removed 3 bases from V and 1 base from J; junction bases left unmatched: 4. Germline loops: CDR1 LNHDA, CDR2 SQIVND (reference sequence). CDR3 DNA: TGTGCCAGTAGTATTATGGGGACAGGGGGCACAGATACGCAGTATTTT. It is translated as CASSIMGTGGTDTQYF.

This clone has only one observation. The rearrangement uses TRBV2 and TRBJ2-2, with TRBD2 matching 12 bases. V trimming: 1 base; J trimming: 0 bases; junction bases outside the gene matches: 3. The CDR3 has 18 amino acids. Per the germline V gene, CDR1 is SNHLY and CDR2 is FYNNEI. DNA for the CDR3: TGTGCCAGCAGTGAAGTGGGACTAGCGGGCTCGAACACCGGGGAGCTGTTTTTT. This sequence encodes CASSEVGLAGSNTGELFF.

The rearrangement links TRBV28 to TRBJ1-2; D gene uncertain. Trimming took off 2 bases at V and 8 bases at J, with 12 bases between the two ends. The CDR3 sequence is 13 residues long. CDR1 and CDR2 (germline): MDHEN, SYDVKM. The CDR3 protein is CASSLRGILGYTF. Here the CDR3 DNA reads TGTGCCAGCAGTTTACGGGGAATCCTCGGCTACACCTTC.

This chain uses TRBV5-1 with TRBJ2-5, with D perhaps assigned TRBD1 or TRBD2 (6 bases each). Germline lookup yields CDR1 SGHRS and CDR2 YFSETQ. This CDR3 has 15 residues. V lost 1 base, J lost 1 base, and 11 bases lay in between. The CDR3 is CASSLREGGQETQYF. For the CDR3, the DNA is TGCGCCAGCAGCTTGAGAGAGGGGGGCCAAGAGACCCAGTACTTC. The whole variable domain, filled in from reference TRBV5-1 and TRBJ2-5, reads KAGVTQTPRYLIKTRGQQVTLSCSPISGHRSVSWYQQTPGQGLQFLFEYFSETQRNKGNFPGRFSGRQFSNSRSEMNVSTLELGDSALYLCASSLREGGQETQYFGPGTRLLVL.